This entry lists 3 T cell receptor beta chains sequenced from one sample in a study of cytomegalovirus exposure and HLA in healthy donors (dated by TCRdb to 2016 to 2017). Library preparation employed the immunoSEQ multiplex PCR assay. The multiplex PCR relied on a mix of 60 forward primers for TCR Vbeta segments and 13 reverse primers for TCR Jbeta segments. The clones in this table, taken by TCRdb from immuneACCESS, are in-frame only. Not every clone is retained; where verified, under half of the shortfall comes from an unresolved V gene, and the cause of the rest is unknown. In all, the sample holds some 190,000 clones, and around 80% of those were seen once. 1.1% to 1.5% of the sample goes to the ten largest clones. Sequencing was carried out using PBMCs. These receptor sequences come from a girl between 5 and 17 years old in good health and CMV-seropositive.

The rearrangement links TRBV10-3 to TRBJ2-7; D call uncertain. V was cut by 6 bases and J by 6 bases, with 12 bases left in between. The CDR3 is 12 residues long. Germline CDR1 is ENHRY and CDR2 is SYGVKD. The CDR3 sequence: CAISEVIGEQYF. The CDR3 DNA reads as TGTGCCATCAGCGAGGTCATCGGCGAGCAGTACTTC.

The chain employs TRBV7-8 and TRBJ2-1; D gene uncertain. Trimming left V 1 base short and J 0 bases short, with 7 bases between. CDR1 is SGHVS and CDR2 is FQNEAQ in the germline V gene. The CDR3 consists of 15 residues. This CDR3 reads CASSLVSLSYNEQFF. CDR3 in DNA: TGTGCCAGCAGCTTAGTGTCTCTCTCCTACAATGAGCAGTTCTTC.

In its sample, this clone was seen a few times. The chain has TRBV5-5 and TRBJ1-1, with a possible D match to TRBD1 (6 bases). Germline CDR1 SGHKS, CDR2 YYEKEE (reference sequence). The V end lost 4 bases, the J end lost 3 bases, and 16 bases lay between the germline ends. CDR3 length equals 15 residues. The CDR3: CASSLRGGADTEAFF. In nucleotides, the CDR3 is TGTGCCAGCAGCCTACGGGGGGGGGCTGACACTGAAGCTTTCTTT.